These 7 T cell receptor beta chains originate from one sample sequenced in a study of cytomegalovirus exposure and HLA in healthy donors. PCR employed 60 Vbeta and 13 Jbeta primers. Sequenced by immunoSEQ multiplex PCR; TCRdb stores in-frame clones only, minus some. In the table there are roughly 190,000 clones, roughly 79% of which are singletons. Sequencing input: PBMCs. The receptor source for this set is a woman in her thirties in good health and CMV-seropositive.

This chain links TRBV4-1 with TRBJ1-1; D gene unclear. Deletions cut 1 base from V and 2 bases from J, with 17 bases between. The CDR3 consists of 17 residues. Germline CDR1 reads MGHRA; CDR2 reads YSYEKL. As DNA, the CDR3 is TGCGCCAGCAGCCAAGGCCCTGGCAGGCCCGACAACACTGAAGCTTTCTTT. Encoded protein: CASSQGPGRPDNTEAFF.

This clone appeared a single time. The chain has TRBV5-4 and TRBJ2-6, with D possibly being TRBD2 (5 bases). Germline CDR1 SGHNT, CDR2 YYREEE (reference sequence). V was shortened by 7 bases and J by 2 bases, with 10 bases between the two germline ends. The CDR3 has 14 residues. The CDR3 DNA sequence: TGTGCCAGCGCCCCCGGGGCTGGGGCCAACGTCCTGACTTTC. It codes for CASAPGAGANVLTF. The complete variable domain, with remaining parts taken from reference TRBV5-4 and TRBJ2-6, reads ETGVTQSPTHLIKTRGQQVTLRCSSQSGHNTVSWYQQALGQGPQFIFQYYREEENGRGNFPPRFSGLQFPNYSSELNVNALELDDSALYLCASAPGAGANVLTFGAGSRLTVL.

The rearrangement uses TRBV9 and TRBJ1-2; D is perhaps TRBD1 (6 bases). The V end was cut by 3 bases, the J end by 1 base, with 10 bases between. Germline CDR1 is SGDLS and CDR2 is YYNGEE. The CDR3 spans 14 residues. CDR3 region: CASSGEQGNYGYTF. In DNA, the CDR3 is TGTGCCAGCAGCGGAGAACAGGGTAACTATGGCTACACCTTC.

V usage is TRBV5-1 and J usage is TRBJ2-5, with TRBD2 matching over 7 bases. The junction had 2 bases not matched to a gene; V was cut back by 1 base and J by 5 bases. Germline CDR1 SGHRS, CDR2 YFSETQ. The CDR3 has 13 amino acids. The CDR3 reads CASSLFSGETQYF. CDR3 nucleotide sequence: TGCGCCAGCAGCTTGTTTAGCGGGGAGACCCAGTACTTC.

The genes are TRBV29-1 and TRBJ2-5; D is unclear. V was clipped by 8 bases and J by 1 base, with 5 bases between them. There are 10 residues in the CDR3. The germline V gene has CDR1 SQVTM and CDR2 ANQGSEA. The CDR3 region is CSSGQETQYF. The CDR3 DNA reads as TGCAGCTCCGGCCAAGAGACCCAGTACTTC.

The table lists this clone with a few counts. CDR3 sequence reads: CASSLGGAMNTEAFF. Written as DNA, the CDR3 is TGTGCCAGCAGTCTCGGCGGAGCCATGAACACTGAAGCTTTCTTT. V is TRBV5-4 and J is TRBJ1-1, with D unresolved. The V gene's germline CDR1 is SGHNT and CDR2 YYREEE (reference sequence). Trimming took off 5 bases at V and 0 bases at J, with 14 bases between the two ends. This CDR3 region has 15 residues.

The genes are TRBV7-9 and TRBJ2-5, with 8 bases identical to TRBD1. Germline V gives CDR1 SEHNR, CDR2 FQNEAQ (reference sequence). V lost 5 bases and J lost 7; bases outside the gene matches: 9. The CDR3 runs 14 residues. The CDR3: CASSRDRGLGTQYF. The CDR3 region has the DNA TGTGCCAGCAGCAGAGACAGGGGATTGGGGACCCAGTACTTC.